This T cell receptor beta chain was found in a study of blood T cell repertoires in COVID-19. Study as a whole: From T cells, B-cell-depleted T cells, or PBMCs came the material, which was cDNA or gDNA.

Trimming took 3 bases from V and 5 from J, leaving 19 bases between them. This CDR3 contains 16 residues. The germline V gene encodes CDR1 LNHDA and CDR2 SQIVND (reference sequence). As processed by the authors: The assay estimated nucleated cells by amplifying reference gene primers. Sequencing used immunoSEQ multiplex PCR; TCRdb keeps in-frame clones, though not all of them. V and J calls and clone size are as listed in that table; D and trimming were resolved from the DNA. The table includes approximately 59,000 clones, 70% to 90% detected once. The sample was peripheral blood. The V and J genes are TRBV19 and TRBJ2-5; tentative D call: TRBD1 (6 bases). This clonotype was obtained from a man in his forties or fifties with active COVID-19. CDR3 nucleotide sequence: TGTGCCAGTAGTATCGGGCGCAGGGGTGTGGCGGAGACCCAGTACTTC. Translating gives CASSIGRRGVAETQYF.